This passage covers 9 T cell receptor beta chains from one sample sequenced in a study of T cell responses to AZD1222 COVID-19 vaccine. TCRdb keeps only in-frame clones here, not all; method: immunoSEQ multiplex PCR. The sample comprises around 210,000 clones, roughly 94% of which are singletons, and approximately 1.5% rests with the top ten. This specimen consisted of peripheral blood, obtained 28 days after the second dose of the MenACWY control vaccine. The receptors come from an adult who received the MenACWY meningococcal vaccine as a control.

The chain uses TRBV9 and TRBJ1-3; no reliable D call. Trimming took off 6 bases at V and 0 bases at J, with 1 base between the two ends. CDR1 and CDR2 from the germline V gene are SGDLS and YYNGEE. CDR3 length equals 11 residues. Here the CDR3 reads CASTSGNTIYF. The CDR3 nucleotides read TGTGCCAGCACCTCTGGAAACACCATATATTTT.

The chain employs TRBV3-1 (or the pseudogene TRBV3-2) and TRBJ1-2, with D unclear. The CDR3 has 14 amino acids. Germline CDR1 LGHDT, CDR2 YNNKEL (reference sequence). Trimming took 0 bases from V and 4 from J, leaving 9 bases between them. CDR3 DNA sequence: TGTGCCAGCAGCCAAGATAGGAGGGTCTATGGCTACACCTTC. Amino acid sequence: CASSQDRRVYGYTF.

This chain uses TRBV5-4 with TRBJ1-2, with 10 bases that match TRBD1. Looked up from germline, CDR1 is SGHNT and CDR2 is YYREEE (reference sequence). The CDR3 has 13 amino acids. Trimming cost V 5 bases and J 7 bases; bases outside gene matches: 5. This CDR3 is CASRPTGGGGYTF. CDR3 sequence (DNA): TGTGCCAGCAGGCCGACAGGGGGCGGTGGCTACACCTTC.

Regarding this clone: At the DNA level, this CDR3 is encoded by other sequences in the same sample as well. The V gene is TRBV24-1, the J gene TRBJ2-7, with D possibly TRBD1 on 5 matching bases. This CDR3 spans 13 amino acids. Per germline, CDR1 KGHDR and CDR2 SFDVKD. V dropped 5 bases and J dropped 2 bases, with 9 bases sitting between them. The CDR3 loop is CATSGTGTYEQYF. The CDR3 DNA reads TGTGCCACCAGTGGAACAGGAACCTACGAGCAGTACTTC.

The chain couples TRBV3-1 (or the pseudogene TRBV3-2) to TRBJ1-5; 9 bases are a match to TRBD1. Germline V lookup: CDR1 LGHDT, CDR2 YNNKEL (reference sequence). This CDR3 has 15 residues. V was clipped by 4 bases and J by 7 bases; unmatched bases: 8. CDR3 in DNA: TGTGCCAGCAGCCCAGGGACAGGGTATGACCAGCCCCAGCATTTT. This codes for CASSPGTGYDQPQHF.

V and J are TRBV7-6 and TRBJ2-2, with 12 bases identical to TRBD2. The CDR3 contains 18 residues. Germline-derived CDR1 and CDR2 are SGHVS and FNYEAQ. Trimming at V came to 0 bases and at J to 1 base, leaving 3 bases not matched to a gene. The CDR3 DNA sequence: TGTGCCAGCAGCTTAGCTACTAGCGGGGGGATGAACACCGGGGAGCTGTTTTTT. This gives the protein CASSLATSGGMNTGELFF. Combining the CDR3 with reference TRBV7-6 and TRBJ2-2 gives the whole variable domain GAGVSQSPRYKVTKRGQDVALRCDPISGHVSLYWYRQALGQGPEFLTYFNYEAQQDKSGLPNDRFSAERPEGSISTLTIQRTEQRDSAMYRCASSLATSGGMNTGELFFGEGSRLTVL.

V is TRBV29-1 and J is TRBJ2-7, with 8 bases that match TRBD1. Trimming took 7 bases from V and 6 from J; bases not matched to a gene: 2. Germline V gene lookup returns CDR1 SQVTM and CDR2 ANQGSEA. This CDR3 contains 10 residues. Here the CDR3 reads CSAGGSEQYF. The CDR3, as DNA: TGCAGCGCAGGGGGCTCCGAGCAGTACTTC.

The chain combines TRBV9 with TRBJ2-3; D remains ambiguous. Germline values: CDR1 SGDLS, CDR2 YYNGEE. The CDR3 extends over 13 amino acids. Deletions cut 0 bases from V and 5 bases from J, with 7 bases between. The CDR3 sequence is CASSVDSGDTQYF. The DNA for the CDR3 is TGTGCCAGCAGCGTAGACTCGGGAGATACGCAGTATTTT.

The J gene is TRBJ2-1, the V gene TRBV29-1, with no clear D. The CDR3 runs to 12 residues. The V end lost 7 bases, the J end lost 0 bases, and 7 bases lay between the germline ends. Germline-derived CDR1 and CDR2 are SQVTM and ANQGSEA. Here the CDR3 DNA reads TGCAGCGCGACCCTCTCCTACAATGAGCAGTTCTTC. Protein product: CSATLSYNEQFF.